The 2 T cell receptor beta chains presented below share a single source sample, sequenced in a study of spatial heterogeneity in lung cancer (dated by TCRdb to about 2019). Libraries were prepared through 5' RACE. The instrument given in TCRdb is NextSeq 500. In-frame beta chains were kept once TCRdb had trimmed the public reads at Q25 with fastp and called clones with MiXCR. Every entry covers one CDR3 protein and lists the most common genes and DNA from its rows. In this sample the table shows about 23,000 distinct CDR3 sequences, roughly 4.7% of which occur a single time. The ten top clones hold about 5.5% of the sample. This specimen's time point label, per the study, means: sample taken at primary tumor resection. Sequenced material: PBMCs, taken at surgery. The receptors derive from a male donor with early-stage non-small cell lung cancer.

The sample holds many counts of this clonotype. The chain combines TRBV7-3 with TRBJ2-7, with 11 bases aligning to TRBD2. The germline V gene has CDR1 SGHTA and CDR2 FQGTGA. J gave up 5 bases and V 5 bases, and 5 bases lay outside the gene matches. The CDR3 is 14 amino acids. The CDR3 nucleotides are TGTGCCAGCAGCCCGGGGACTAGCGGAGACGAGCAGTACTTC. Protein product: CASSPGTSGDEQYF.

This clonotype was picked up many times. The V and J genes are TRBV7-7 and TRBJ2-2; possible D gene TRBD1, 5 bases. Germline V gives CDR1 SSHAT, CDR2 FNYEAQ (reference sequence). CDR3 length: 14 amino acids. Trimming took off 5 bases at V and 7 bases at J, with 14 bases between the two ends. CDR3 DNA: TGTGCCAGCAGCGGCAGGGCTTTCGGCGGGGAGCTGTTTTTT. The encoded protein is CASSGRAFGGELFF.